This T cell receptor (beta chain) is drawn from a study of T cells in Graves' hyperthyroidism and ophthalmopathy. CDR3 length: 11 residues. Germline V CDR1 and CDR2: LNHDA, SQIVND (reference sequence). The V end was cut by 9 bases, the J end by 7 bases, with 12 bases between. From RNA transcripts, TCR beta CDR3 regions were amplified. Carried out on the TCR CDR3, a first-round RT-PCR used the HTBI primer set. TCRdb called the multiplex PCR reads again in MiXCR, with one record for every CDR3 protein. The data show approximately 870,000 distinct CDR3 sequences, around 38% seen once. The table lists this clonotype with a few counts.

The chain uses TRBV19 and TRBJ1-1; a possible D gene is TRBD1 (6 bases). The TCR originated in a man between 18 and 35 years old with Graves' hyperthyroidism. Sequences were obtained from blood. CDR3 sequence: CASYQTGEAFF. CDR3 coding DNA: TGTGCCAGCTACCAGACAGGTGAAGCTTTCTTT.